The 2 T cell receptor beta chains given below trace back to one sample, sequenced in a study. A single record per CDR3 protein comes from TCRdb applying MiXCR to the 5' RACE reads. The sample includes 10,000 to 15,000 distinct CDR3 sequences, roughly a quarter seen only once; the top ten take approximately 2.8%. Sequenced input: naive CD4+ T cells sorted from blood. Subset described: naive CD4+ T cells, CD4+CD45RA+CD25-. These receptors all stem from a female donor with breast cancer.

This clonotype was detected many times. A read error may account for a junction end that differs from germline. The chain has TRBV25-1 and TRBJ1-5, with D possibly being TRBD1 (6 bases). The germline V gene encodes CDR1 MGHDK and CDR2 SYGVNS. The CDR3 has 14 residues. The DNA of the CDR3 is TGTGCCAGCAGTGCGGGGGGCGGCAATCAGCCCCGGCATTTT. Protein sequence: CASSAGGGNQPRHF.

This clonotype was observed a handful of times. A clone one base away is much larger, so this may be a read error. The V call is TRBV20-1, the J call TRBJ2-7; D is perhaps TRBD2 (6 bases). The CDR3 contains 14 residues. CDR1 is DFQATT, CDR2 SNEGSKA, per germline (reference sequence). Trimming removed 0 bases at V and 3 bases at J, with 12 bases between. CDR3 DNA: TGCAGTGCTAGAGATGTGGGGCGGGGCTACGAGCAGTACTTC. It codes for CSARDVGRGYEQYF.